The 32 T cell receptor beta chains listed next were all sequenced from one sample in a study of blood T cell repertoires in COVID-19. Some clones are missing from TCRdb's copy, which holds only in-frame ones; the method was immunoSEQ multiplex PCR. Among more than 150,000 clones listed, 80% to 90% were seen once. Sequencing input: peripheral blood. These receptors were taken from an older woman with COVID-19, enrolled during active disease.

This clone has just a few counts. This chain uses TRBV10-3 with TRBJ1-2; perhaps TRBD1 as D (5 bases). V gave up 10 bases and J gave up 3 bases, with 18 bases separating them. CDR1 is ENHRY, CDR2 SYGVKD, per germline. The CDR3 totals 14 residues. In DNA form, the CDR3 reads TGTGCCACCGCCGCGGGGGGGGGTTACTATGGCTACACCTTC. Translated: CATAAGGGYYGYTF.

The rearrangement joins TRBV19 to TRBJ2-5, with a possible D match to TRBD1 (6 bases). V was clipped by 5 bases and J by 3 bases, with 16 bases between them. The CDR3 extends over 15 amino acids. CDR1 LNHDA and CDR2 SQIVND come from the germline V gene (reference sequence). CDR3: CASSLPGQVKETQYF. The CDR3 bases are TGTGCCAGTAGTCTTCCGGGACAAGTAAAAGAGACCCAGTACTTC.

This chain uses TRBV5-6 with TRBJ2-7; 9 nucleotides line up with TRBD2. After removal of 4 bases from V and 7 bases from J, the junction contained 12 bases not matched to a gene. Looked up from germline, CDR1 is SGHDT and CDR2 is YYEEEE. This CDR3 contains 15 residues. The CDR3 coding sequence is TGTGCCAGCAGCCTCGGCGGGAGGGAAACGGAGGAGCAGTACTTC. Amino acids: CASSLGGRETEEQYF.

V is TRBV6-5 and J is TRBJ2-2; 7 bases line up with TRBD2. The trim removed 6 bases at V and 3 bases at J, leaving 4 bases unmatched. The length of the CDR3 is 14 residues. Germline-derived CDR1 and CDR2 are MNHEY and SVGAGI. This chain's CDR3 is CASSSGEHTGELFF. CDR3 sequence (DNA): TGTGCCAGCAGCAGCGGGGAACACACCGGGGAGCTGTTTTTT.

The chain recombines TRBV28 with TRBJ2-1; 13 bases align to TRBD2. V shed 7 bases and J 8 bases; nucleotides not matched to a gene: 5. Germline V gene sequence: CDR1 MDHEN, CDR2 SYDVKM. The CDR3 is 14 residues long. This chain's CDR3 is CASKGLAGVHEQFF. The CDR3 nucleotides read TGTGCCAGCAAAGGACTAGCGGGAGTCCATGAGCAGTTCTTC.

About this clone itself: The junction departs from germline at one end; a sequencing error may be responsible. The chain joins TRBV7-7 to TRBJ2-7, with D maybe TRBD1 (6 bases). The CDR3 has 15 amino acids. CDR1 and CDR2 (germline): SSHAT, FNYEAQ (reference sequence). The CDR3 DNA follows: TGTGCTAGCAGTTTGGGACAATCCCTCGTCTACGAGCAGTACTTC. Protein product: CASSLGQSLVYEQYF. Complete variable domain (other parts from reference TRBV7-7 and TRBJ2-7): GAGVSQSPRYKVTKRGQDVTLRCDPISSHATLYWYQQALGQGPEFLTYFNYEAQPDKSGLPSDRFSAERPEGSISTLTIQRTEQRDSAMYRCASSLGQSLVYEQYFGPGTRLTVT.

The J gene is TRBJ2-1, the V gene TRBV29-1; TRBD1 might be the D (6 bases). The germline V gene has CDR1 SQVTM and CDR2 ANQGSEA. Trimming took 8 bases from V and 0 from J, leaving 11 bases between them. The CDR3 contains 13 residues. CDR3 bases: TGCAGCACCCGGACAGACTCCTACAATGAGCAGTTCTTC. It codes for CSTRTDSYNEQFF.

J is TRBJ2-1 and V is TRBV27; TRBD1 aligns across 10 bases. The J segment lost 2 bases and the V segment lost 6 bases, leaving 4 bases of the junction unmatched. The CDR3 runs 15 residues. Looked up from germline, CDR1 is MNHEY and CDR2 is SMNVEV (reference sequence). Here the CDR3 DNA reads TGTGCCAGCAGGACGGGACAGGGGACCTACAATGAGCAGTTCTTC. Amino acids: CASRTGQGTYNEQFF.

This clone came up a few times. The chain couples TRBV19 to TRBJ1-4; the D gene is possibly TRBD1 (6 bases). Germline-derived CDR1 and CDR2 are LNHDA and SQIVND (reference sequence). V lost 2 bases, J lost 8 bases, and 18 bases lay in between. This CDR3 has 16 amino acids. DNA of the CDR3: TGTGCCAGTAGTATATCGTTGGGCAGGGGCAAGGAAAAACTGTTTTTT. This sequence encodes CASSISLGRGKEKLFF.

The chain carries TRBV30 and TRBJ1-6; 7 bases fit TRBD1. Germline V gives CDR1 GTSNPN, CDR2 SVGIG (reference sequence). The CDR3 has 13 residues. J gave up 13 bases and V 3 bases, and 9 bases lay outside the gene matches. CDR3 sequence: CAWSVTGAMPLHF. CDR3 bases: TGTGCCTGGAGCGTAACAGGGGCTATGCCCCTCCACTTT.

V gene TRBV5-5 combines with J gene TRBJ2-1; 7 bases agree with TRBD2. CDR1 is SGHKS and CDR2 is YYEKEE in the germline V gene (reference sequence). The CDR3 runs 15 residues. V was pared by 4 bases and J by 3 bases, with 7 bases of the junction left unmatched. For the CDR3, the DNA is TGTGCCAGCAGCACCGGGACTACCAGCTACAATGAGCAGTTCTTC. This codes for CASSTGTTSYNEQFF. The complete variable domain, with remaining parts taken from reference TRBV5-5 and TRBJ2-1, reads DAGVTQSPTHLIKTRGQQVTLRCSPISGHKSVSWYQQVLGQGPQFIFQYYEKEERGRGNFPDRFSARQFPNYSSELNVNALLLGDSALYLCASSTGTTSYNEQFFGPGTRLTVL.

The CDR3 DNA reads as TGTGCCAGCAGCCTAAGTCACTCACCCCTCCACTTT. Its protein is CASSLSHSPLHF. The chain employs TRBV11-2 and TRBJ1-6; D remains unclear. Trimming removed 5 bases at V and 10 bases at J, with 9 bases between. From germline, CDR1 is SGHAT and CDR2 FQNNGV. This CDR3 contains 12 residues.

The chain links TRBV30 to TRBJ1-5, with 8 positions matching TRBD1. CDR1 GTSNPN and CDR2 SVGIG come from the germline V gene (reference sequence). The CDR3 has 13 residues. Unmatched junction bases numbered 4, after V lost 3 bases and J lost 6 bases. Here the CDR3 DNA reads TGTGCCTGGAGCGAAGACAGGGGTCAGCCCCAGCATTTT. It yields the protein CAWSEDRGQPQHF.

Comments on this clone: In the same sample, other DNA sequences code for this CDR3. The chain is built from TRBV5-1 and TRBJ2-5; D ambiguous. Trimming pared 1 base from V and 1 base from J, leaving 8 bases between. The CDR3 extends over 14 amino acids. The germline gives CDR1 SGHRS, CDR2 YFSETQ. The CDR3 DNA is TGCGCCAGCAGCTTGTTAACGGGCCAAGAGACCCAGTACTTC. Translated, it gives CASSLLTGQETQYF.

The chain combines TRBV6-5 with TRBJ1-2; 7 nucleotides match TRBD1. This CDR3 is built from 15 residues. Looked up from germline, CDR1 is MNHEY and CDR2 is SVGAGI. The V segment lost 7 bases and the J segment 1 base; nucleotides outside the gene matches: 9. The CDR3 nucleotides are TGTGCCAGCACCCCGGGACAGTTCTTTAACTATGGCTACACCTTC. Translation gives CASTPGQFFNYGYTF.

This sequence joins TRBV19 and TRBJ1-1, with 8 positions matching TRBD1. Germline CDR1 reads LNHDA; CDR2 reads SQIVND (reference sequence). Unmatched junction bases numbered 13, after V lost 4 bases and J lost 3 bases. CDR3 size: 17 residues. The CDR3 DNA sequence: TGTGCCAGTAGTAATATCGGACAGGGAACACCCCACACTGAAGCTTTCTTT. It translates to CASSNIGQGTPHTEAFF.

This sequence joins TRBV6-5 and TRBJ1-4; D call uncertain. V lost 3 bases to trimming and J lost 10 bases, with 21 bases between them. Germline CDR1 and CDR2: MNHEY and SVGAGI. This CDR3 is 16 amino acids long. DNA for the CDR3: TGTGCCAGCAGTTATCTCGGGGTGAGGGTCAGAGGAAAACTGTTTTTT. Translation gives CASSYLGVRVRGKLFF.

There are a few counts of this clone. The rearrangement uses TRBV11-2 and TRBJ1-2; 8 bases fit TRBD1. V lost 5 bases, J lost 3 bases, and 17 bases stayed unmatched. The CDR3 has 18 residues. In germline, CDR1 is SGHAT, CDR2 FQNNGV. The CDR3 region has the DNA TGTGCCAGCAGCACCCTTTGGCAGGGGGCGAGGGACTACTATGGCTACACCTTC. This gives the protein CASSTLWQGARDYYGYTF.

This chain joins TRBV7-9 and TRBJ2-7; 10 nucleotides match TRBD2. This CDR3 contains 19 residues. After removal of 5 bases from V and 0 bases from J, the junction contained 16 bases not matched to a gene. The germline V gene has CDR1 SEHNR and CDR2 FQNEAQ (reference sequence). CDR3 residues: CASSRVGPSGSPSSYEQYF. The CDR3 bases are TGTGCCAGCAGCCGCGTTGGTCCTAGCGGGAGCCCGAGCTCCTACGAGCAGTACTTC.

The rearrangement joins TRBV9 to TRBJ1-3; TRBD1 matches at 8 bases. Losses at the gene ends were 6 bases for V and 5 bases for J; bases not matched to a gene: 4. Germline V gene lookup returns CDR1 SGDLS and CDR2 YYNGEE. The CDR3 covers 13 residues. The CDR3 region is CASNTGGRNTIYF. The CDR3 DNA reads TGTGCCAGCAACACAGGGGGAAGAAACACCATATATTTT.

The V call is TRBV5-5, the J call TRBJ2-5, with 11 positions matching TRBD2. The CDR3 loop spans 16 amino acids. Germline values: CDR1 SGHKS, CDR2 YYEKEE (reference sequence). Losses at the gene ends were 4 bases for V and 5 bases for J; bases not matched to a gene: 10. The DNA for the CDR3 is TGTGCCAGCAGCATATTAGCGGGAGGGCGGGGGGAGACCCAGTACTTC. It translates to CASSILAGGRGETQYF. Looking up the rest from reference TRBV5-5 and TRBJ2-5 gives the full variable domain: DAGVTQSPTHLIKTRGQQVTLRCSPISGHKSVSWYQQVLGQGPQFIFQYYEKEERGRGNFPDRFSARQFPNYSSELNVNALLLGDSALYLCASSILAGGRGETQYFGPGTRLLVL.

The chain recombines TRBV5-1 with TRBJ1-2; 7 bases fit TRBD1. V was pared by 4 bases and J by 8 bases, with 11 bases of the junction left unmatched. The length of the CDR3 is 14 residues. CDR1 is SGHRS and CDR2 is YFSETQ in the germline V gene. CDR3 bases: TGCGCCAGCAGCGCGAGGGGGCTTTTCCGGGGCTACACCTTC. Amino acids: CASSARGLFRGYTF.

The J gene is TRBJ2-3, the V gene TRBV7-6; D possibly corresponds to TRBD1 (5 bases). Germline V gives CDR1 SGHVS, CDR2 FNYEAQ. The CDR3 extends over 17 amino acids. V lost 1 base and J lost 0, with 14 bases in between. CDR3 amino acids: CASSLEPGSGSTDTQYF. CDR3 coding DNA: TGTGCCAGCAGCTTAGAACCAGGGTCAGGTAGCACAGATACGCAGTATTTT. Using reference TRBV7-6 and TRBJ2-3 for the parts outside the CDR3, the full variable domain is GAGVSQSPRYKVTKRGQDVALRCDPISGHVSLYWYRQALGQGPEFLTYFNYEAQQDKSGLPNDRFSAERPEGSISTLTIQRTEQRDSAMYRCASSLEPGSGSTDTQYFGPGTRLTVL.

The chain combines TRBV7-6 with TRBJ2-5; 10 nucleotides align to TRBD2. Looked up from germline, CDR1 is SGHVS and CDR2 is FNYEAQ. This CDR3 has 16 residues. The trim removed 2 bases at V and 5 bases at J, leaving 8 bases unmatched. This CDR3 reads CASSLTSGAPHETQYF. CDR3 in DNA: TGTGCCAGCAGCTTAACTAGCGGGGCTCCCCATGAGACCCAGTACTTC.

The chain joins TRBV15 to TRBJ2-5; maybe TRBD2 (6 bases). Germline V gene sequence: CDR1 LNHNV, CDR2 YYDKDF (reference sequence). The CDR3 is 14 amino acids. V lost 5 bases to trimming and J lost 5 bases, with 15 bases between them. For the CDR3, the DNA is TGTGCCACCAGCGGAAACCCCGGAGGGGAGACCCAGTACTTC. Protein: CATSGNPGGETQYF. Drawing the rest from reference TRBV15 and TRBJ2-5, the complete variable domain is DAMVIQNPRYQVTQFGKPVTLSCSQTLNHNVMYWYQQKSSQAPKLLFHYYDKDFNNEADTPDNFQSRRPNTSFCFLDIRSPGLGDTAMYLCATSGNPGGETQYFGPGTRLLVL.

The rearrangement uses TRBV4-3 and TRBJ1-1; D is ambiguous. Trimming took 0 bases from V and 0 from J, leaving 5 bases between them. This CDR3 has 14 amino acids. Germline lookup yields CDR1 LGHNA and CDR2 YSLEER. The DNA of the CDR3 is TGCGCCAGCAGCCAAGATTTAGTGAACACTGAAGCTTTCTTT. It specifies CASSQDLVNTEAFF.

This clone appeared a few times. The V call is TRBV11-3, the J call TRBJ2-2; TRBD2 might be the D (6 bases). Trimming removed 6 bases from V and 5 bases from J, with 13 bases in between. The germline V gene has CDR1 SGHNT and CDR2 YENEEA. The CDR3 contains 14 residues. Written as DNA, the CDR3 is TGTGCCAGCAGGATGACGGGGGAAACCGGGGAGCTGTTTTTT. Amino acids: CASRMTGETGELFF.

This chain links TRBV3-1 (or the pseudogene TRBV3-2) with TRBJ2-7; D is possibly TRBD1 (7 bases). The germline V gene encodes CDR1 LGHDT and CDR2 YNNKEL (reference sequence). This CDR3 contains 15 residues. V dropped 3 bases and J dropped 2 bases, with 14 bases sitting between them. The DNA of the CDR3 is TGTGCCAGCAGCCAGGACAGGAGGGCACCCTACGAGCAGTACTTC. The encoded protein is CASSQDRRAPYEQYF.

The CDR3 DNA follows: TGCAGTGCCACAAGAACTAGGCACAAGTACTTC. Its protein product is CSATRTRHKYF. The chain joins TRBV20-1 to TRBJ2-7, with D possibly being TRBD2 (5 bases). CDR3 length: 11 amino acids. The germline V and J ends were trimmed by 6 bases and 11 bases, with 17 bases remaining between them. Germline CDR1 and CDR2: DFQATT and SNEGSKA (reference sequence).

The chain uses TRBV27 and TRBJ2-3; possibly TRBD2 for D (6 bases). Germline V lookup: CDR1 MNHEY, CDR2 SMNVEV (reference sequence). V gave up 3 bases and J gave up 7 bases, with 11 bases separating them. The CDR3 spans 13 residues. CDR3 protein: CASSLGRFYTQYF. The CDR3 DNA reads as TGTGCCAGCAGTTTGGGGAGGTTTTATACGCAGTATTTT.

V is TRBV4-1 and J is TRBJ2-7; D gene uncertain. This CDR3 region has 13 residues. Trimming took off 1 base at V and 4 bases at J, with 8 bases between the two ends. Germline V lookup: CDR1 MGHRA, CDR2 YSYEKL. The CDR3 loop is CASSQAARYEQYF. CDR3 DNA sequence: TGCGCCAGCAGCCAAGCTGCGAGGTACGAGCAGTACTTC.

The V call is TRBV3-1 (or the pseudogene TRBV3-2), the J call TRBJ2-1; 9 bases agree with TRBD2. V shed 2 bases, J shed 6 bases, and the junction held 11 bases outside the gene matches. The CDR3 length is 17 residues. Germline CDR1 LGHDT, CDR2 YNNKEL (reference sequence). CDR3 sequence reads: CASSQPPVREGGNEQFF. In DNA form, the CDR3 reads TGTGCCAGCAGCCAACCCCCGGTGCGGGAGGGGGGCAATGAGCAGTTCTTC.